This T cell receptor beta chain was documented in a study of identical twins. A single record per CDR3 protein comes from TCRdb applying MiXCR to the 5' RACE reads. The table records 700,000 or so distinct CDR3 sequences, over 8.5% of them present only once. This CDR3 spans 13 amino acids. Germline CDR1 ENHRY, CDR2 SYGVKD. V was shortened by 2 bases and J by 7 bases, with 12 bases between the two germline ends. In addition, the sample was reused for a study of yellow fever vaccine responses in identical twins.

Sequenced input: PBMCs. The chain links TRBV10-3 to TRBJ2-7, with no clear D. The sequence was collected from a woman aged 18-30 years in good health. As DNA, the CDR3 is TGTGCCATCAGTGAGGCAAAAGCGACTGAGCAGTACTTC. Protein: CAISEAKATEQYF.